This T cell receptor beta chain was found in a study of beta chain features in type 1 diabetes. The CDR3 loop spans 11 amino acids. Germline values: CDR1 MDHEN, CDR2 SYDVKM. This clone was picked up a small number of times. A read error may produce the germline difference seen at one junction end. As every portion of the isolated RNA was reverse transcribed, the sequencing read expressed TCRB transcripts. Data came from immunoSEQ multiplex PCR; TCRdb stores just in-frame clones and leaves some out. The sample shows about 340,000 clones, less than 10% of them seen only once. The receptor's source is a woman aged 18-35 years in good health. Sequenced material: central memory CD4+ T cells from blood. The chain employs TRBV28 and TRBJ1-2; D may be TRBD1 (5 bases). The CDR3 here is CASSLIRESFF. Here the CDR3 DNA reads TGTGCCAGCAGTTTAATCAGGGAATCGTTCTTC.